A single sample is the source of the 19 T cell receptor beta chains below, sequenced in a study of CD8+ T cells in alopecia areata. Extracted RNA was reverse transcribed, and the resulting cDNA served as sequencing template. Some clones are missing from TCRdb's copy, which holds only in-frame ones; the method was immunoSEQ multiplex PCR. This sample has 200,000 or so clones, with more than 45% found just once. Sample: CD4+ T cells sorted from blood, taken at week 0. The source is a human donor with alopecia areata.

This clone was found a few times. A junction boundary mismatches the germline segment, possibly from a read error. The chain employs TRBV6-1 and TRBJ2-7, with 9 positions matching TRBD1. Germline V gives CDR1 MNHNS, CDR2 SASEGT. The CDR3 spans 15 residues. Here the CDR3 DNA reads TGTGCCAGCAGGAAAGCGACTCTGGACAGGGGAGGAATCCACTTC. Residues: CASRKATLDRGGIHF.

The CDR3 reads CASSVRGFYEQYF. The DNA of the CDR3 is TGTGCCAGCAGCGTCAGGGGATTCTACGAGCAGTACTTC. The rearrangement joins TRBV7-9 to TRBJ2-7, with a possible D match to TRBD1 (6 bases). The CDR3 covers 13 residues. Germline-derived CDR1 and CDR2 are SEHNR and FQNEAQ (reference sequence). With 5 bases removed from V and 3 bases from J, the gap between germline ends came to 11 bases.

This clone turned up a few times. This sequence joins TRBV2 and TRBJ2-5, with D possibly matching TRBD1 (6 bases). There are 13 residues in the CDR3. CDR1 SNHLY and CDR2 FYNNEI come from the germline V gene. CDR3 DNA sequence: TGTGCGAGCGGAGGCCAGGGGCAAGAGACCCAGTACTTC. The encoded protein is CASGGQGQETQYF. Full variable domain (missing parts from reference TRBV2 and TRBJ2-5): EPEVTQTPSHQVTQMGQEVILRCVPISNHLYFYWYRQILGQKVEFLVSFYNNEISEKSEIFDDQFSVERPDGSNFTLKIRSTKLEDSAMYFCASGGQGQETQYFGPGTRLLVL.

This clone was recorded a few times. V is TRBV29-1 and J is TRBJ2-2; the D gene could be TRBD1 or TRBD2 (6 bases each). In germline, CDR1 is SQVTM, CDR2 ANQGSEA. V was clipped by 3 bases and J by 7 bases, with 9 bases between them. The CDR3 runs 12 residues. The chain's CDR3 is CSVEKGGGELFF. The CDR3, as DNA: TGCAGCGTTGAGAAGGGGGGCGGGGAGCTGTTTTTT.

This clone was recorded a few times. This chain connects TRBV7-9 to TRBJ2-1, with 9 positions matching TRBD1. V dropped 2 bases and J dropped 6; count of bases not matched to a gene: 5. From germline, CDR1 is SEHNR and CDR2 FQNEAQ (reference sequence). The CDR3 totals 15 residues. CDR3 amino acids: CASSLRTGAGNEQFF. CDR3 in DNA: TGTGCCAGCAGCTTACGGACAGGGGCAGGCAATGAGCAGTTCTTC.

This clone was seen a handful of times. The chain has TRBV9 and TRBJ2-6; 9 bases map to TRBD1. Germline V gives CDR1 SGDLS, CDR2 YYNGEE. Unmatched junction bases numbered 10, after V lost 3 bases and J lost 0 bases. The CDR3 has 19 residues. The DNA for the CDR3 is TGTGCCAGCAGCGACCCCACCGGGACAGGGATCTCTGGGGCCAACGTCCTGACTTTC. Protein product: CASSDPTGTGISGANVLTF.

The CDR3 DNA reads as TGTGCCAGCAGTTCCACCCCCCGGTCCTACGAGCAGTACTTC. This sequence encodes CASSSTPRSYEQYF. The chain recombines TRBV27 with TRBJ2-7, with D uncertain. CDR3 size: 14 residues. The V end was cut by 4 bases, the J end by 1 base, with 11 bases between. Germline V CDR1 and CDR2: MNHEY, SMNVEV (reference sequence).

V gene TRBV9 combines with J gene TRBJ2-7; D may be TRBD1 (7 bases). V lost 3 bases, J lost 7 bases, and 17 bases lay in between. The CDR3 has 14 residues. The V gene's germline CDR1 is SGDLS and CDR2 YYNGEE. Here the CDR3 DNA reads TGTGCCAGCAGCGAGGGGGCCCAAGGGAGGGAGCAGTACTTC. It yields the protein CASSEGAQGREQYF.

V gene TRBV15 combines with J gene TRBJ2-6, with 10 nucleotides matching TRBD1. This CDR3 is 18 amino acids long. The germline CDR1 and CDR2 sequences are LNHNV and YYDKDF (reference sequence). The V segment lost 3 bases and the J segment 1 base; nucleotides outside the gene matches: 6. The CDR3 here is CATSRAGTGVSGANVLTF. DNA for the CDR3: TGTGCCACCAGCAGGGCCGGGACAGGGGTGTCTGGGGCCAACGTCCTGACTTTC. Filled out from reference TRBV15 and TRBJ2-6, the complete variable domain reads DAMVIQNPRYQVTQFGKPVTLSCSQTLNHNVMYWYQQKSSQAPKLLFHYYDKDFNNEADTPDNFQSRRPNTSFCFLDIRSPGLGDTAMYLCATSRAGTGVSGANVLTFGAGSRLTVL.

The gene calls are TRBV7-9 and TRBJ1-1; D call uncertain. The CDR3 has 13 amino acids. V was trimmed by 6 bases and J by 2 bases, leaving 10 bases between them. Germline CDR1 and CDR2: SEHNR and FQNEAQ (reference sequence). CDR3 sequence reads: CASSLTDNTEAFF. The CDR3 bases are TGTGCCAGCAGTTTAACAGATAACACTGAAGCTTTCTTT.

This clone occurred a few times. The chain recombines TRBV7-9 with TRBJ1-6; 9 nucleotides agree with TRBD1. The CDR3 covers 15 residues. CDR1 SEHNR and CDR2 FQNEAQ come from the germline V gene (reference sequence). V shed 5 bases, J shed 5 bases, and the junction held 4 bases outside the gene matches. The CDR3 DNA reads TGTGCCAGCAGCGCAAGACAGGGGGATAATTCACCCCTCCACTTT. It specifies CASSARQGDNSPLHF.

The chain combines TRBV11-2 with TRBJ2-6, with D perhaps TRBD1 (5 bases). The ends were cut back, 3 bases at V and 2 bases at J, with 11 bases in the middle. Looked up from germline, CDR1 is SGHAT and CDR2 is FQNNGV. This CDR3 contains 16 residues. The CDR3 bases are TGTGCCAGCAGCTTGGAACCAGGGCCTGGGGCCAACGTCCTGACTTTC. This codes for CASSLEPGPGANVLTF.

The rearrangement joins TRBV25-1 to TRBJ2-2; no reliable D call. The CDR3 sequence is 13 residues long. Germline-derived CDR1 and CDR2 are MGHDK and SYGVNS. V was pared by 2 bases and J by 2 bases, with 3 bases between. In nucleotides, the CDR3 is TGTGCCAGCAGTGAACCTAACACCGGGGAGCTGTTTTTT. Protein product: CASSEPNTGELFF. The whole variable domain, filled in from reference TRBV25-1 and TRBJ2-2, reads EADIYQTPRYLVIGTGKKITLECSQTMGHDKMYWYQQDPGMELHLIHYSYGVNSTEKGDLSSESTVSRIRTEHFPLTLESARPSHTSQYLCASSEPNTGELFFGEGSRLTVL.

The V call is TRBV6-1, the J call TRBJ2-6; D might be TRBD2 (5 bases). The CDR3 consists of 19 residues. The ends were cut back, 1 base at V and 0 bases at J, with 16 bases in the middle. Germline CDR1 MNHNS, CDR2 SASEGT. The CDR3 reads CASSEGGGRLYSGANVLTF. CDR3 bases: TGTGCCAGCAGTGAAGGAGGAGGACGCCTCTACTCTGGGGCCAACGTCCTGACTTTC.

V and J are TRBV9 and TRBJ1-1; D is unclear. Germline assignment: CDR1 SGDLS and CDR2 YYNGEE. The CDR3 covers 13 residues. V lost 0 bases to trimming and J lost 3 bases, with 6 bases between them. The CDR3 DNA follows: TGTGCCAGCAGCGTAGTGTTTGACACTGAAGCTTTCTTT. This encodes CASSVVFDTEAFF.

The chain recombines TRBV9 with TRBJ1-2; unclear D gene. V was pared by 0 bases and J by 4 bases, with 10 bases between. The CDR3 length is 14 residues. Per germline, CDR1 SGDLS and CDR2 YYNGEE. The CDR3 loop reads CASSVGPDPYGYTF. For the CDR3, the DNA is TGTGCCAGCAGCGTAGGCCCAGATCCCTATGGCTACACCTTC.

The chain links TRBV29-1 to TRBJ1-2, with unresolved D. Germline CDR1 is SQVTM and CDR2 is ANQGSEA. Trimming took off 0 bases at V and 12 bases at J, with 14 bases between the two ends. This CDR3 has 12 residues. CDR3 region: CSVEDDQLSNTF. DNA for the CDR3: TGCAGCGTTGAAGATGACCAGCTTAGCAACACCTTC.

The CDR3 here is CASSPTRTGELFF. CDR3 nucleotide sequence: TGTGCCAGCAGCCCAACCAGGACCGGGGAGCTGTTTTTT. The rearrangement links TRBV7-3 to TRBJ2-2; D is uncertain. The CDR3 runs to 13 residues. V was trimmed by 5 bases and J by 5 bases, leaving 9 bases between them. Germline V gene sequence: CDR1 SGHTA, CDR2 FQGTGA.

The chain couples TRBV7-2 to TRBJ1-1, with D possibly matching TRBD1 (6 bases). This CDR3 spans 15 amino acids. The V and J ends lost 1 base and 1 base respectively, with 10 bases between them. Per the germline V gene, CDR1 is SGHTA and CDR2 is FQGNSA. CDR3 in DNA: TGTGCCAGCAGCTTAGGAGACAGGTGGAACACTGAAGCTTTCTTT. Residues: CASSLGDRWNTEAFF.